The 18 T cell receptor beta chains below come from one sample, sequenced in a study of cytomegalovirus exposure and HLA in healthy donors. The PCR employed 60 Vbeta primers together with 13 Jbeta primers. Profiled with immunoSEQ multiplex PCR; TCRdb holds only in-frame clones, not every one. Of 60,000 to 70,000 clones detected, roughly 80% appear once; the ten largest clones hold roughly 7.7%. What was sequenced was PBMCs. Receptor source: a man in his fifties or sixties in good health and CMV-seropositive.

This clone was picked up one time. The genes are TRBV6-5 and TRBJ2-1; D perhaps matches TRBD2 (5 bases). This CDR3 is built from 13 residues. Germline V gene lookup returns CDR1 MNHEY and CDR2 SVGAGI. V was cut by 2 bases and J by 7 bases, with 9 bases left in between. CDR3: CASSYARGNEQFF. DNA for the CDR3: TGTGCCAGCAGTTACGCCCGGGGTAATGAGCAGTTCTTC.

The V call is TRBV19, the J call TRBJ1-6; D gene ambiguous. Germline assignment: CDR1 LNHDA and CDR2 SQIVND (reference sequence). The CDR3 spans 16 residues. Between the trimmed V and J ends, which lost 1 base and 0 bases, there was a span of 7 bases. The CDR3 DNA is TGTGCCAGTAGTATAGTGGTGAGCTCCTATAATTCACCCCTCCACTTT. It translates to CASSIVVSSYNSPLHF.

Of note for this clone: At one of its ends the junction is not consistent with the germline gene, which may arise from a read error. This chain uses TRBV7-9 with TRBJ1-3, with TRBD1 as a possible D gene (6 bases). Germline CDR1 and CDR2: SEHNR and FQNEAQ (reference sequence). CDR3 length: 16 residues. CDR3 in amino acids: CSSSLTGTSTGNTIYF. DNA for the CDR3: TGTTCCAGCAGCTTAACCGGGACATCTACTGGAAACACCATATATTTT.

The chain combines TRBV19 with TRBJ2-3, with 8 positions matching TRBD1. Germline lookup yields CDR1 LNHDA and CDR2 SQIVND (reference sequence). The CDR3 covers 19 residues. V shed 0 bases, J shed 0 bases, and the junction held 11 bases outside the gene matches. CDR3 protein: CASSIDLSGGGRSTDTQYF. DNA of the CDR3: TGTGCCAGTAGTATAGATCTGTCAGGGGGCGGCCGGAGCACAGATACGCAGTATTTT.

This clone came up a few times. The J gene is TRBJ2-2, the V gene TRBV29-1; D may be TRBD2 (5 bases). CDR3 size: 15 residues. With 4 bases removed from V and 0 bases from J, the gap between germline ends came to 12 bases. CDR1 SQVTM and CDR2 ANQGSEA come from the germline V gene. DNA of the CDR3: TGCAGCGTTGTATCGGGTAGCGCGAACACCGGGGAGCTGTTTTTT. Its translation is CSVVSGSANTGELFF.

In its sample, this clone was seen a few times. The chain couples TRBV7-9 to TRBJ1-6, with 10 bases fitting TRBD1. The germline V gene has CDR1 SEHNR and CDR2 FQNEAQ (reference sequence). There are 16 residues in the CDR3. Trimming at V came to 3 bases and at J to 9 bases, leaving 8 bases not matched to a gene. The CDR3 DNA is TGTGCCAGCAGCTTGGGACAGGGGAGGGGCGTTTCACCCCTCCACTTT. Protein product: CASSLGQGRGVSPLHF. The full variable domain, with the rest looked up from reference TRBV7-9 and TRBJ1-6, is DTGVSQNPRHKITKRGQNVTFRCDPISEHNRLYWYRQTLGQGPEFLTYFQNEAQLEKSRLLSDRFSAERPKGSFSTLEIQRTEQGDSAMYLCASSLGQGRGVSPLHFGNGTRLTVT.

This sequence joins TRBV5-1 and TRBJ2-1, with unresolved D. Germline-derived CDR1 and CDR2 are SGHRS and YFSETQ. The CDR3 is 11 amino acids. V was pared by 2 bases and J by 6 bases, with 3 bases between. CDR3 DNA sequence: TGCGCCAGCAGCTTTAGCAATGAGCAGTTCTTC. Amino acids: CASSFSNEQFF.

This clone was seen only once. The chain joins TRBV7-6 to TRBJ2-3, with D tentatively TRBD2 (6 bases). The germline gives CDR1 SGHVS, CDR2 FNYEAQ. The CDR3 has 15 residues. V was cut by 6 bases and J by 0 bases, with 13 bases left in between. In nucleotides, the CDR3 is TGTGCCAGCAGTCCGGGACTTCGCAGCACAGATACGCAGTATTTT. Translating gives CASSPGLRSTDTQYF.

The rearrangement links TRBV7-2 to TRBJ2-1; 9 bases agree with TRBD2. CDR1 is SGHTA and CDR2 is FQGNSA in the germline V gene. Trimming cost V 3 bases and J 0 bases; bases outside gene matches: 3. The CDR3 length is 16 residues. The CDR3 nucleotides are TGTGCCAGCAGCTTCCTTAGCGGGAGCTCCTACAATGAGCAGTTCTTC. Amino acids: CASSFLSGSSYNEQFF.

Only one count was recorded for this clone. This chain links TRBV7-8 with TRBJ1-6, with a possible D match to TRBD1 (6 bases). The V and J ends lost 0 bases and 14 bases respectively, with 20 bases between them. There are 16 residues in the CDR3. Germline lookup yields CDR1 SGHVS and CDR2 FQNEAQ. CDR3 amino acids: CASSLALGQTYSTLHF. CDR3 nucleotide sequence: TGTGCCAGCAGCTTAGCGCTAGGACAGACCTATTCTACCCTCCACTTT.

The V and J genes are TRBV2 and TRBJ2-5, with 7 positions matching TRBD2. V lost 1 base, J lost 13 bases, and 3 bases stayed unmatched. This CDR3 region has 11 residues. The germline CDR1 and CDR2 sequences are SNHLY and FYNNEI. The CDR3 DNA is TGTGCCAGCAGTGAAGAGGCGGGAGTGTACTTC. Amino acid sequence: CASSEEAGVYF.

The chain couples TRBV7-6 to TRBJ2-7; 11 bases fit TRBD2. V trimming: 5 bases; J trimming: 2 bases; junction bases outside the gene matches: 5. The CDR3 sequence is 15 residues long. Germline lookup yields CDR1 SGHVS and CDR2 FNYEAQ. The CDR3 is CASSAGTSGAYEQYF. The CDR3 DNA reads as TGTGCCAGCAGCGCAGGGACTAGCGGAGCCTACGAGCAGTACTTC.

The rearrangement joins TRBV29-1 to TRBJ1-2; unclear D gene. This CDR3 spans 12 amino acids. Germline lookup yields CDR1 SQVTM and CDR2 ANQGSEA. Trimming left V 6 bases short and J 1 base short, with 9 bases between. CDR3 residues: CSVPRGNYGYTF. CDR3 sequence (DNA): TGCAGCGTACCTCGGGGTAACTATGGCTACACCTTC.

The genes are TRBV2 and TRBJ1-1; the match to TRBD1 covers 8 bases. The CDR3 spans 12 residues. The germline V gene has CDR1 SNHLY and CDR2 FYNNEI. Trimming took 6 bases from V and 10 from J; bases not matched to a gene: 7. CDR3 sequence reads: CASSLTGEGAFF. Written as DNA, the CDR3 is TGTGCCAGCAGCCTGACAGGGGAAGGAGCTTTCTTT.

This clone came up once. The chain has TRBV7-9 and TRBJ1-5, with D possibly TRBD1 on 6 matching bases. Germline V lookup: CDR1 SEHNR, CDR2 FQNEAQ (reference sequence). V lost 5 bases and J 5 bases, leaving 13 bases between the germline ends. The CDR3 is 14 amino acids. CDR3 residues: CASSEGGSYQPQHF. DNA for the CDR3: TGTGCCAGCAGCGAAGGGGGAAGCTATCAGCCCCAGCATTTT.

The rearrangement joins TRBV27 to TRBJ1-2; D ambiguous. Trimming pared 5 bases from V and 9 bases from J, leaving 16 bases between. Per germline, CDR1 MNHEY and CDR2 SMNVEV (reference sequence). This CDR3 comprises 13 residues. CDR3 region: CASSDTLDFSYTF. CDR3 nucleotide sequence: TGTGCCAGCAGTGATACCCTGGACTTCAGCTACACCTTC.

Regarding this clone: Different DNA sequences within this sample yield the same CDR3. The CDR3 DNA follows: TGTGCCAGCAGTCCAGGGAATCAGCCCCAGCATTTT. Its translation is CASSPGNQPQHF. V gene TRBV6-5 combines with J gene TRBJ1-5; weak D call: TRBD1 (5 bases). The CDR3 loop spans 12 amino acids. V lost 5 bases to trimming and J lost 4 bases, with 6 bases between them. Looked up from germline, CDR1 is MNHEY and CDR2 is SVGAGI.

This clone has just a few counts. This rearrangement joins TRBV5-8 to TRBJ2-1, with 7 bases identical to TRBD1. The CDR3 is 14 residues long. In germline, CDR1 is SGHTS, CDR2 YDEGEE. Trimming removed 4 bases from V and 3 bases from J; junction bases left unmatched: 4. CDR3 in amino acids: CASSRNRGYNEQFF. In nucleotides, the CDR3 is TGTGCCAGCAGCAGGAACAGGGGCTACAATGAGCAGTTCTTC. Variable domain in full (rest from reference TRBV5-8 and TRBJ2-1): EAGVTQSPTHLIKTRGQQATLRCSPISGHTSVYWYQQALGLGLQFLLWYDEGEERNRGNFPPRFSGRQFPNYSSELNVNALELEDSALYLCASSRNRGYNEQFFGPGTRLTVL.